What follows are 8 T cell receptor beta chains derived from one specimen sequenced in a study of cytomegalovirus exposure and HLA in healthy donors. TCRdb's copy holds only in-frame clones and misses some; the assay was immunoSEQ multiplex PCR. This sample yields some 180,000 clones, of which approximately 89% are seen a single time; more than 5.5% belongs to the top ten. Sequenced input: PBMCs. The origin of the receptors is a man in his thirties or forties in good health and CMV-seropositive.

J is TRBJ1-1 and V is TRBV15; D unclear. V gave up 1 base and J gave up 1 base, with 13 bases separating them. The CDR3 consists of 16 residues. Germline CDR1 and CDR2: LNHNV and YYDKDF (reference sequence). In DNA, the CDR3 is TGTGCCACCAGCAGAGGGGGAACAGCGAAGAACACTGAAGCTTTCTTT. This gives the protein CATSRGGTAKNTEAFF.

The chain joins TRBV27 to TRBJ2-7; perhaps TRBD2 as D (5 bases). The CDR3 consists of 14 residues. The V gene lost 3 bases and the J gene lost 0 bases, with 9 bases spanning the gap. Germline CDR1 and CDR2: MNHEY and SMNVEV (reference sequence). CDR3 protein: CASSFLGSSYEQYF. The CDR3 nucleotides are TGTGCCAGCAGTTTTTTGGGGAGCTCCTACGAGCAGTACTTC.

The chain has TRBV5-1 and TRBJ2-2, with 15 bases identical to TRBD2. CDR1 and CDR2 (germline): SGHRS, YFSETQ. The CDR3 loop spans 17 amino acids. Losses at the gene ends were 3 bases for V and 5 bases for J; bases not matched to a gene: 5. CDR3 protein: CASSYGLAGGGTGELFF. DNA for the CDR3: TGCGCCAGCAGCTACGGACTAGCGGGAGGGGGGACCGGGGAGCTGTTTTTT.

The gene calls are TRBV7-6 and TRBJ2-1; maybe TRBD2 (6 bases). Germline lookup yields CDR1 SGHVS and CDR2 FNYEAQ. This CDR3 spans 16 amino acids. Trimming took off 1 base at V and 4 bases at J, with 14 bases between the two ends. The CDR3 region is CASSLEEGAYYNEQFF. The CDR3 nucleotides read TGTGCCAGCAGCTTAGAGGAGGGTGCCTATTACAATGAGCAGTTCTTC.

The V and J genes are TRBV6-5 and TRBJ1-1; no definite D call. Germline CDR1 MNHEY, CDR2 SVGAGI. The V end was cut by 8 bases, the J end by 1 base, with 8 bases between. The CDR3 length is 12 residues. The CDR3 region has the DNA TGTGCCAGCCGAAGCCAGAACACTGAAGCTTTCTTT. It yields the protein CASRSQNTEAFF.

The chain links TRBV10-3 to TRBJ1-6; 9 bases line up with TRBD1. The CDR3 is 14 amino acids. The ends lost 2 bases at V and 10 bases at J; junction bases unmatched: 3. The germline V gene encodes CDR1 ENHRY and CDR2 SYGVKD. CDR3 sequence: CAISEGTGHSPLHF. The CDR3 DNA reads as TGTGCCATCAGTGAGGGGACAGGGCACTCACCCCTCCACTTT.

Regarding this clone: One end of the junction varies from germline; a read error may be responsible. The V call is TRBV25-1, the J call TRBJ2-3; D call uncertain. The CDR3 is made up of 14 amino acids. Per germline, CDR1 MGHDK and CDR2 SYGVNS. This chain's CDR3 is CASSESLGTDTQYF. The CDR3 nucleotides read TGTGCCAGCAGTGAATCACTGGGCACAGATACGCAATATTTT.

A note on this clone: The junction shows a germline mismatch at one end, possibly a read error. The CDR3 protein is CASIIGTAQETQYF. Written as DNA, the CDR3 is TGTGCTAGCATCATAGGGACGGCCCAAGAGACCCAGTACTTC. The rearrangement links TRBV7-7 to TRBJ2-5; D tentatively fits TRBD1 or TRBD2 (5 bases each). Germline CDR1 is SSHAT and CDR2 is FNYEAQ (reference sequence). The CDR3 runs 14 residues.